The 8 T cell receptor beta chains below all came from one sample that was sequenced in a study of OX40 agonist ivuxolimab in advanced cancers. Profiling relied on immunoSEQ multiplex PCR, and the TCRdb table lists in-frame clones only, not all of them. The sample has more than 70,000 clones, roughly nine tenths seen once; the top ten hold more than 8.5%. The material was CD4+ or CD8+ T cells sorted from blood, obtained in a trial of the OX40 agonist ivuxolimab. The origin of the receptors is an adult with an advanced solid tumor such as melanoma, head and neck, liver or kidney cancer.

The chain employs TRBV10-3 and TRBJ2-2; 12 nucleotides line up with TRBD2. This CDR3 contains 17 residues. The germline gives CDR1 ENHRY, CDR2 SYGVKD. The junction had 11 bases not matched to a gene; V was cut back by 7 bases and J by 5 bases. This CDR3 reads CAIKPSGGAVGTGELFF. Here the CDR3 DNA reads TGTGCCATCAAGCCTAGCGGGGGGGCCGTAGGAACCGGGGAGCTGTTTTTT.

The chain is built from TRBV25-1 and TRBJ2-1, with D hard to call. V lost 3 bases, J lost 5 bases, and 14 bases lay in between. The CDR3 has 15 amino acids. CDR1 MGHDK and CDR2 SYGVNS come from the germline V gene. The CDR3 region has the DNA TGTGCCAGCAGTGATCCTGCGACTGGAGACAATGAGCAGTTCTTC. It specifies CASSDPATGDNEQFF.

The chain has TRBV5-3 and TRBJ1-1; TRBD1 might be the D (5 bases). TRBV5-3 counts as an open reading frame of uncertain function. V gave up 3 bases and J gave up 3 bases, with 12 bases separating them. The CDR3 is made up of 14 amino acids. The CDR3 coding sequence is TGTGCCAGAAGCTACGGACATATACACACTGAAGCTTTCTTT. Protein product: CARSYGHIHTEAFF.

The chain has TRBV4-2 and TRBJ2-1; TRBD1 or TRBD2 may be the D gene (5 bases each). The germline V and J ends were trimmed by 0 bases and 0 bases, with 9 bases remaining between them. Germline V gene data show CDR1 as LGHNA and CDR2 as YNFKEQ. The CDR3 consists of 16 residues. This CDR3 reads CASSQDGTSSYNEQFF. DNA for the CDR3: TGTGCCAGCAGCCAAGATGGGACGAGCTCCTACAATGAGCAGTTCTTC.

V usage is TRBV18 and J usage is TRBJ1-5, with D possibly matching TRBD1 (6 bases). Germline V gives CDR1 KGHSH, CDR2 LQKENI. Deletions cut 3 bases from V and 7 bases from J, with 13 bases between. CDR3 length: 14 residues. CDR3 in amino acids: CASSPTGFGQPQHF. The CDR3 nucleotides are TGTGCCAGCTCACCCACAGGGTTTGGACAGCCCCAGCATTTT.

The V and J genes are TRBV19 and TRBJ1-1; possible D gene TRBD1, 6 bases. This CDR3 is 16 amino acids long. V shed 6 bases and J shed 3 bases, with 20 bases lying between them. Germline CDR1 is LNHDA and CDR2 is SQIVND (reference sequence). The CDR3 DNA sequence: TGTGCCAGTAGACCCCCGGGCAGGGGAGTGGACACTGAAGCTTTCTTT. This codes for CASRPPGRGVDTEAFF.

The chain is built from TRBV19 and TRBJ2-5; D possibly corresponds to TRBD1 (6 bases). The CDR3 runs to 14 residues. CDR1 is LNHDA and CDR2 is SQIVND in the germline V gene (reference sequence). V was clipped by 1 base and J by 4 bases, with 10 bases between them. The CDR3 loop is CASSIGQAGETQYF. The CDR3 DNA reads TGTGCCAGTAGTATAGGACAGGCCGGAGAGACCCAGTACTTC.

The rearrangement joins TRBV15 to TRBJ1-1; D possibly corresponds to TRBD1 (5 bases). Germline assignment: CDR1 LNHNV and CDR2 YYDKDF (reference sequence). Between the trimmed V and J ends, which lost 1 base and 7 bases, there was a span of 10 bases. The CDR3 is made up of 13 amino acids. CDR3 sequence reads: CATSRGDLSEAFF. The CDR3 DNA reads TGTGCCACCAGCAGAGGGGACCTTAGTGAAGCTTTCTTT.